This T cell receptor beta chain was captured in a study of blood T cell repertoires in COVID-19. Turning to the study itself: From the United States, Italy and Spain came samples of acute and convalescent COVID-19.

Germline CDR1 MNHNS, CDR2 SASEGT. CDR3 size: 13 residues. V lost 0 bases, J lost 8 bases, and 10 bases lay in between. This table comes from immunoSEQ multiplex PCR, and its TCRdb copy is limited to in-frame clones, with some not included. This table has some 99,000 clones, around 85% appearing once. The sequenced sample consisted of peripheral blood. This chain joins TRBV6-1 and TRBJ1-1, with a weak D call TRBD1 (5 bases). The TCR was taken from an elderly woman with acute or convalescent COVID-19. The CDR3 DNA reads TGTGCCAGCAGTGAAGCAGGGAACAGGGAAGCTTTCTTT. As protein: CASSEAGNREAFF.